The 28 T cell receptor beta chains given below trace back to one sample, sequenced in a study of PD-L1 blockade in urothelial cancer. Here immunoSEQ multiplex PCR was the method, and the copy in TCRdb shows in-frame clones only, minus some. The sample shows fewer than 90,000 clones, approximately 90% of them seen only once. Described time point: peripheral blood 6 weeks after treatment start. Sequencing used PBMCs, obtained around atezolizumab (anti-PD-L1) treatment. Receptor source: a woman aged 80 or over with urothelial cancer.

This sequence joins TRBV11-2 and TRBJ2-3; D gene unclear. The CDR3 runs to 11 residues. Trimming cost V 5 bases and J 6 bases, with 6 bases left between them. The germline V gene encodes CDR1 SGHAT and CDR2 FQNNGV. The CDR3 region is CASSPLDTQYF. The DNA for the CDR3 is TGTGCCAGCAGCCCCCTCGATACGCAGTATTTT.

The rearrangement uses TRBV30 and TRBJ2-7; a weak D match, TRBD2 (6 bases). This CDR3 comprises 16 residues. With 0 bases removed from V and 3 bases from J, the gap between germline ends came to 18 bases. In germline, CDR1 is GTSNPN, CDR2 SVGIG (reference sequence). The CDR3 bases are TGTGCCTGGAGTGTCGCCGCGGGACGGACCAACTACGAGCAGTACTTC. Translating gives CAWSVAAGRTNYEQYF.

This sequence joins TRBV7-6 and TRBJ2-1; 7 nucleotides align to TRBD2. The V segment lost 4 bases and the J segment 11 bases; nucleotides outside the gene matches: 5. CDR3 length: 12 residues. Germline CDR1 SGHVS, CDR2 FNYEAQ. The chain's CDR3 is CASSYLAAQQFF. CDR3 DNA sequence: TGTGCCAGCAGCTACCTAGCGGCTCAGCAGTTCTTC.

J is TRBJ2-7 and V is TRBV6-5; D might be TRBD1 (6 bases). Germline V gene sequence: CDR1 MNHEY, CDR2 SVGAGI. Trimming cost V 7 bases and J 5 bases, with 18 bases left between them. The CDR3 is 14 residues long. As DNA, the CDR3 is TGTGCCAGCAAGAGCGGACAGAGGGTACACGAGCAGTACTTC. Amino acids: CASKSGQRVHEQYF.

The chain employs TRBV5-1 and TRBJ2-3; 7 nucleotides match TRBD2. The germline CDR1 and CDR2 sequences are SGHRS and YFSETQ. CDR3 length: 16 amino acids. After removal of 0 bases from V and 3 bases from J, the junction contained 7 bases not matched to a gene. The CDR3, as DNA: TGCGCCAGCAGCTTGGTTTCGGGGGGTGGTACAGATACGCAGTATTTT. Protein sequence: CASSLVSGGGTDTQYF. Full variable domain (rest looked up from reference TRBV5-1 and TRBJ2-3): KAGVTQTPRYLIKTRGQQVTLSCSPISGHRSVSWYQQTPGQGLQFLFEYFSETQRNKGNFPGRFSGRQFSNSRSEMNVSTLELGDSALYLCASSLVSGGGTDTQYFGPGTRLTVL.

The chain carries TRBV30 and TRBJ2-6, with D unclear. V was cut by 1 base and J by 0 bases, with 4 bases left in between. The germline CDR1 and CDR2 sequences are GTSNPN and SVGIG (reference sequence). CDR3 length: 14 amino acids. CDR3 region: CAWSGVSGANVLTF. The CDR3 nucleotides read TGTGCCTGGAGTGGAGTCTCTGGGGCCAACGTCCTGACTTTC.

V is TRBV19 and J is TRBJ1-5, with D possibly TRBD1 on 5 matching bases. The germline CDR1 and CDR2 sequences are LNHDA and SQIVND (reference sequence). V lost 7 bases, J lost 8 bases, and 18 bases lay in between. CDR3 size: 14 residues. The CDR3 DNA follows: TGTGCCAGTACCGGTGGGGGGGTCGGGAAGCCCCAGCATTTT. Encoded protein: CASTGGGVGKPQHF. The whole variable domain, filled in from reference TRBV19 and TRBJ1-5, reads DGGITQSPKYLFRKEGQNVTLSCEQNLNHDAMYWYRQDPGQGLRLIYYSQIVNDFQKGDIAEGYSVSREKKESFPLTVTSAQKNPTAFYLCASTGGGVGKPQHFGDGTRLSIL.

The chain combines TRBV6-5 with TRBJ1-4; D unclear. CDR3 length: 14 amino acids. Germline V gene data show CDR1 as MNHEY and CDR2 as SVGAGI. V was pared by 6 bases and J by 4 bases, with 12 bases between. CDR3 DNA sequence: TGTGCCAGCAGACCGTCAGGTTTTAATGAAAAACTGTTTTTT. This translates into CASRPSGFNEKLFF.

The gene calls are TRBV9 and TRBJ2-3; 13 positions match TRBD2. CDR1 and CDR2 from the germline V gene are SGDLS and YYNGEE. The CDR3 totals 17 residues. The V and J ends lost 2 bases and 3 bases, in that order; junction bases with no gene match: 6. CDR3 nucleotides: TGTGCCAGCAGCGTCTCCGGACTAGCGGGAGAAACAGATACGCAGTATTTT. Residues: CASSVSGLAGETDTQYF. The full variable domain, rest sourced from reference TRBV9 and TRBJ2-3, is DSGVTQTPKHLITATGQRVTLRCSPRSGDLSVYWYQQSLDQGLQFLIQYYNGEERAKGNILERFSAQQFPDLHSELNLSSLELGDSALYFCASSVSGLAGETDTQYFGPGTRLTVL.

The chain combines TRBV25-1 with TRBJ1-4; 8 bases align to TRBD1. V lost 4 bases and J lost 4; bases outside the gene matches: 2. The CDR3 is made up of 14 amino acids. Germline assignment: CDR1 MGHDK and CDR2 SYGVNS. CDR3 sequence: CASSGTGRNEKLFF. CDR3 in DNA: TGTGCCAGCAGTGGGACAGGGCGTAATGAAAAACTGTTTTTT.

V is TRBV19 and J is TRBJ2-5; TRBD1 matches at 10 bases. The CDR3 is 14 amino acids. Unmatched junction bases numbered 6, after V lost 8 bases and J lost 3 bases. Germline V gene data show CDR1 as LNHDA and CDR2 as SQIVND (reference sequence). The chain's CDR3 is CASSSGTGEETQYF. CDR3 coding DNA: TGTGCCAGTTCTTCCGGGACAGGGGAAGAGACCCAGTACTTC.

The CDR3 sequence is CASSPAGNYGYTF. DNA for the CDR3: TGTGCCAGCAGCCCAGCAGGGAACTATGGCTACACCTTC. The chain is built from TRBV7-3 and TRBJ1-2; possible D gene TRBD1, 5 bases. Germline V gene lookup returns CDR1 SGHTA and CDR2 FQGTGA. The CDR3 loop spans 13 amino acids. Trimming took off 5 bases at V and 2 bases at J, with 9 bases between the two ends. Based on the CDR3 plus reference TRBV7-3 and TRBJ1-2, the full variable domain is GAGVSQTPSNKVTEKGKYVELRCDPISGHTALYWYRQSLGQGPEFLIYFQGTGAADDSGLPNDRFFAVRPEGSVSTLKIQRTERGDSAVYLCASSPAGNYGYTFGSGTRLTVV.

V usage is TRBV5-4 and J usage is TRBJ2-7; 8 nucleotides agree with TRBD2. The germline V gene encodes CDR1 SGHNT and CDR2 YYREEE (reference sequence). This CDR3 spans 16 amino acids. The V gene end was trimmed by 0 bases and the J gene end by 0 bases; junction bases not matched to a gene: 5. The CDR3 loop is CASSLAGTSTSYEQYF. The CDR3 DNA reads TGTGCCAGCAGCTTGGCCGGGACTAGTACCTCCTACGAGCAGTACTTC.

The table lists this clone with a count of one. This chain connects TRBV5-1 to TRBJ2-3, with D tentatively TRBD2 (5 bases). V lost 4 bases, J lost 3 bases, and 9 bases lay in between. The CDR3 has 13 amino acids. Germline values: CDR1 SGHRS, CDR2 YFSETQ. CDR3 in amino acids: CASSTRETDTQYF. In DNA, the CDR3 is TGCGCCAGCAGCACCCGGGAAACAGATACGCAGTATTTT.

The chain combines TRBV2 with TRBJ2-7, with 10 bases fitting TRBD1. This CDR3 is built from 15 residues. Germline assignment: CDR1 SNHLY and CDR2 FYNNEI. V was pared by 7 bases and J by 6 bases, with 12 bases of the junction left unmatched. The CDR3 sequence is CASTAQRTGGSEQYF. The CDR3 coding sequence is TGTGCCAGCACCGCACAGAGGACAGGGGGATCCGAGCAGTACTTC.

The chain couples TRBV2 to TRBJ1-5; TRBD1 might be the D (6 bases). V was clipped by 7 bases and J by 7 bases, with 17 bases between them. Germline V CDR1 and CDR2: SNHLY, FYNNEI. The CDR3 covers 14 residues. The CDR3 here is CASNQGGGRQPQHF. The CDR3, as DNA: TGTGCCAGCAACCAGGGAGGGGGACGCCAGCCCCAGCATTTT.

This chain connects TRBV28 to TRBJ2-3, with D maybe TRBD2 (6 bases). The length of the CDR3 is 18 residues. CDR1 is MDHEN, CDR2 SYDVKM, per germline. V was shortened by 5 bases and J by 3 bases, with 24 bases between the two germline ends. This CDR3 is CASSPIPPTSRGTDTQYF. DNA for the CDR3: TGTGCCAGCAGTCCAATCCCCCCGACTAGTAGGGGTACAGATACGCAGTATTTT.

The CDR3 loop reads CASTPGTSGRNRGYNEQFF. The CDR3 bases are TGTGCCAGCACCCCAGGGACTAGCGGGAGGAACAGGGGGTACAATGAGCAGTTCTTC. The chain uses TRBV7-9 and TRBJ2-1; 15 nucleotides agree with TRBD2. The length of the CDR3 is 19 residues. Germline V gene data show CDR1 as SEHNR and CDR2 as FQNEAQ (reference sequence). J gave up 4 bases and V 7 bases, and 14 bases lay outside the gene matches. Full variable domain (rest looked up from reference TRBV7-9 and TRBJ2-1): DTGVSQNPRHKITKRGQNVTFRCDPISEHNRLYWYRQTLGQGPEFLTYFQNEAQLEKSRLLSDRFSAERPKGSFSTLEIQRTEQGDSAMYLCASTPGTSGRNRGYNEQFFGPGTRLTVL.

The chain carries TRBV9 and TRBJ2-1; possibly TRBD2 for D (6 bases). Germline values: CDR1 SGDLS, CDR2 YYNGEE. The length of the CDR3 is 15 residues. V gave up 5 bases and J gave up 0 bases, with 12 bases separating them. This CDR3 reads CASRPAGISYNEQFF. In DNA form, the CDR3 reads TGTGCCAGCAGACCGGCGGGGATCTCCTACAATGAGCAGTTCTTC.

The V gene is TRBV27, the J gene TRBJ1-1; 8 bases are shared with TRBD1. J lost 4 bases, V lost 6 bases, and 10 bases had no gene match. Per germline, CDR1 MNHEY and CDR2 SMNVEV (reference sequence). The CDR3 runs 15 residues. The CDR3 reads CASSLGTGLTTEAFF. Here the CDR3 DNA reads TGTGCCAGCAGCCTAGGGACAGGCTTGACCACTGAAGCTTTCTTT.

This clone was counted a single time. V is TRBV9 and J is TRBJ2-7; 8 bases match TRBD1. The V segment lost 0 bases and the J segment 5 bases; nucleotides outside the gene matches: 10. In germline, CDR1 is SGDLS, CDR2 YYNGEE. This CDR3 region has 16 residues. In DNA form, the CDR3 reads TGTGCCAGCAGCGTAGATACAGGGGGAGTTAGAGACGAGCAGTACTTC. Protein sequence: CASSVDTGGVRDEQYF.

The chain carries TRBV27 and TRBJ2-7; 7 bases agree with TRBD2. Germline-derived CDR1 and CDR2 are MNHEY and SMNVEV (reference sequence). This CDR3 comprises 16 residues. Unmatched junction bases numbered 19, after V lost 6 bases and J lost 8 bases. CDR3 sequence: CASSSPNRDYQQKQYF. CDR3 DNA: TGTGCCAGCAGCTCCCCGAACCGGGACTACCAGCAAAAGCAGTACTTC.

J is TRBJ2-7 and V is TRBV10-2; TRBD1 is a possible D gene (7 bases). This CDR3 has 14 residues. Per the germline V gene, CDR1 is WSHSY and CDR2 is SAAADI. Trimming shortened V by 2 bases and J by 5 bases, and 13 bases separated the two germline ends. The CDR3 loop reads CASSEAGGSDEQYF. The CDR3 coding sequence is TGCGCCAGCAGTGAGGCAGGGGGGAGCGACGAGCAGTACTTC.

The chain couples TRBV7-9 to TRBJ2-1, with a weak D call TRBD1 (5 bases). The CDR3 has 14 residues. The ends were cut back, 6 bases at V and 7 bases at J, with 16 bases in the middle. Germline CDR1 SEHNR, CDR2 FQNEAQ (reference sequence). CDR3 nucleotides: TGTGCCAGCAGAAACGCTGGGGCGCGAAATGAGCAGTTCTTC. Translated: CASRNAGARNEQFF.

The rearrangement joins TRBV11-3 to TRBJ2-5; no definite D call. The CDR3 sequence is 13 residues long. V gave up 4 bases and J gave up 3 bases, with 9 bases separating them. The germline gives CDR1 SGHNT, CDR2 YENEEA. The CDR3 is CASSSSEKETQYF. CDR3 in DNA: TGTGCCAGCAGCTCGTCGGAGAAAGAGACCCAGTACTTC.

In this sample, this clone turned up a few times. The chain carries TRBV25-1 and TRBJ1-2; D gene ambiguous. The CDR3 is made up of 13 amino acids. Germline loops: CDR1 MGHDK, CDR2 SYGVNS. The V gene lost 3 bases and the J gene lost 2 bases, with 7 bases spanning the gap. Here the CDR3 DNA reads TGTGCCAGCAGTGAGAGCGGCAACTATGGCTACACCTTC. Translated, it gives CASSESGNYGYTF.

This CDR3 reads CASSLGGGRDTGELFF. The CDR3 nucleotides read TGTGCCAGCAGCTTGGGCGGGGGGCGAGACACCGGGGAGCTGTTTTTT. V is TRBV5-4 and J is TRBJ2-2; TRBD2 matches 8 bases. This CDR3 has 16 residues. Germline V gives CDR1 SGHNT, CDR2 YYREEE (reference sequence). The J segment lost 3 bases and the V segment lost 0 bases, leaving 4 bases of the junction unmatched.

V and J are TRBV28 and TRBJ2-7; TRBD1 matches at 9 bases. The CDR3 consists of 15 residues. CDR1 is MDHEN and CDR2 is SYDVKM in the germline V gene. J was trimmed by 2 bases and V by 4 bases; bases with no gene match: 6. CDR3 nucleotide sequence: TGTGCCAGCAGTTCCTTGGGGACAGGGACCTACGAGCAGTACTTC. Its translation is CASSSLGTGTYEQYF. The entire variable domain, with the rest obtained from reference TRBV28 and TRBJ2-7, is as follows: DVKVTQSSRYLVKRTGEKVFLECVQDMDHENMFWYRQDPGLGLRLIYFSYDVKMKEKGDIPEGYSVSREKKERFSLILESASTNQTSMYLCASSSLGTGTYEQYFGPGTRLTVT.